These 25 T cell receptor beta chains came from one sample sequenced in a study of spatial heterogeneity in lung cancer. TCRdb re-called the 5' RACE reads through MiXCR, storing one row per CDR3 protein. The table includes under 9,000 distinct CDR3 sequences, 13% detected once. Described time point: sample taken at primary tumor resection. Regarding the study as a whole: One measure, the expanded intratumoral alpha and beta TCR count, tracked tumor mutation counts.

These receptors' targets are unknown. The material sequenced was lung tumor tissue, taken at surgery. These receptors all come from a male donor with early-stage non-small cell lung cancer.

This clonotype was counted at least ten times. V is TRBV20-1 and J is TRBJ2-5, with a tentative D call TRBD1 (6 bases). The length of the CDR3 is 14 residues. Trimming left V 6 bases short and J 2 bases short, with 16 bases between. CDR1 DFQATT and CDR2 SNEGSKA come from the germline V gene (reference sequence). CDR3 bases: TGCAGTGCCACGTCGGGACACCAACAAGAGACCCAGTACTTC. It translates to CSATSGHQQETQYF.

This clonotype was observed many times. The chain links TRBV28 to TRBJ1-4; 7 bases fit TRBD1. CDR1 MDHEN and CDR2 SYDVKM come from the germline V gene. V dropped 0 bases and J dropped 0; count of bases not matched to a gene: 4. The CDR3 contains 17 residues. CDR3 region: CASSLWGQGATNEKLFF. CDR3 DNA: TGTGCCAGCAGTTTATGGGGGCAGGGGGCAACTAATGAAAAACTGTTTTTT.

V gene TRBV19 combines with J gene TRBJ2-6, with 9 bases matching TRBD1. CDR1 and CDR2 (germline): LNHDA, SQIVND (reference sequence). Germline trimming cut 4 bases from V and 0 bases from J; bases unmatched to any gene: 4. The CDR3 covers 17 residues. The CDR3 here is CASSRTGVLSGANVLTF. The CDR3 region has the DNA TGTGCCAGTAGTAGGACAGGGGTCCTCTCTGGGGCCAACGTCCTGACTTTC.

The V call is TRBV13, the J call TRBJ1-1; no clear D. The germline V gene has CDR1 PRHDT and CDR2 FYEKMQ (reference sequence). V dropped 6 bases and J dropped 0 bases, with 14 bases sitting between them. This CDR3 contains 15 residues. The chain's CDR3 is CASSQTVQMNTEAFF. CDR3 DNA: TGTGCCAGCAGTCAAACAGTACAGATGAACACTGAAGCTTTCTTT.

This clonotype is classed as medium-sized. The V call is TRBV30, the J call TRBJ2-6; possible D gene TRBD1, 6 bases. V gave up 0 bases and J gave up 17 bases, with 20 bases separating them. The CDR3 is 14 amino acids. CDR1 is GTSNPN and CDR2 is SVGIG in the germline V gene (reference sequence). The CDR3 DNA follows: TGTGCCTGGAGTGTACTCATCGAAACAGGGACCTTGACTTTC. Protein sequence: CAWSVLIETGTLTF.

The table lists this clonotype with many counts. The genes are TRBV20-1 and TRBJ1-2; D call uncertain. V was trimmed by 0 bases and J by 8 bases, leaving 10 bases between them. The CDR3 is 12 amino acids. Germline loops: CDR1 DFQATT, CDR2 SNEGSKA (reference sequence). The CDR3 DNA sequence: TGCAGTGCTAGAGATGGGGTTCAGGGCTACACCTTC. This gives the protein CSARDGVQGYTF.

The rearrangement uses TRBV6-1 and TRBJ2-7, with D tentatively TRBD1 or TRBD2 (5 bases each). Germline-derived CDR1 and CDR2 are MNHNS and SASEGT. There are 13 residues in the CDR3. V gave up 7 bases and J gave up 5 bases, with 15 bases separating them. In nucleotides, the CDR3 is TGTGCCAGCAATAGGGACGCTGGGGACGAGCAGTACTTC. Its protein is CASNRDAGDEQYF.

By share, this clonotype counts as medium-sized. This sequence joins TRBV18 and TRBJ2-7; the D gene could be TRBD1 or TRBD2 (5 bases each). This CDR3 comprises 13 residues. With 6 bases removed from V and 2 bases from J, the gap between germline ends came to 11 bases. The germline gives CDR1 KGHSH, CDR2 LQKENI. CDR3 region: CASSGTETYEQYF. The CDR3 DNA reads as TGTGCCAGCTCCGGGACCGAGACCTACGAGCAGTACTTC.

By proportion, this clonotype is medium-sized. This chain uses TRBV24-1 with TRBJ1-5; D ambiguous. Germline CDR1 reads KGHDR; CDR2 reads SFDVKD. The V gene lost 0 bases and the J gene lost 5 bases, with 13 bases spanning the gap. The CDR3 is 16 residues long. In nucleotides, the CDR3 is TGTGCCACCAGTGATTTGCAACCGACGGTCGATCAGCCCCAGCATTTT. This encodes CATSDLQPTVDQPQHF.

The rearrangement uses TRBV5-1 and TRBJ2-7; 8 bases match TRBD1. Germline V gives CDR1 SGHRS, CDR2 YFSETQ. This CDR3 is built from 16 residues. With 1 base clipped from V and 2 bases from J, the junction kept 8 bases outside the gene matches. The CDR3 DNA is TGCGCCAGCAGCTTGACTGACAGGGGAACTGCCTACGAGCAGTACTTC. It specifies CASSLTDRGTAYEQYF. Complete variable domain (other parts from reference TRBV5-1 and TRBJ2-7): KAGVTQTPRYLIKTRGQQVTLSCSPISGHRSVSWYQQTPGQGLQFLFEYFSETQRNKGNFPGRFSGRQFSNSRSEMNVSTLELGDSALYLCASSLTDRGTAYEQYFGPGTRLTVT.

This chain uses TRBV11-2 with TRBJ2-7; TRBD1 or TRBD2 may be the D gene (5 bases each). CDR1 and CDR2 (germline): SGHAT, FQNNGV. The CDR3 spans 13 residues. V lost 3 bases and J lost 4, with 10 bases in between. The CDR3 bases are TGTGCCAGCAGCTTTTCGGGGCGGTACGAGCAGTACTTC. This gives the protein CASSFSGRYEQYF. Variable domain in full (rest from reference TRBV11-2 and TRBJ2-7): EAGVAQSPRYKIIEKRQSVAFWCNPISGHATLYWYQQILGQGPKLLIQFQNNGVVDDSQLPKDRFSAERLKGVDSTLKIQPAKLEDSAVYLCASSFSGRYEQYFGPGTRLTVT.

This clonotype was counted ten times or more. This chain uses TRBV4-1 with TRBJ2-1; no firm D call. This CDR3 has 12 residues. The ends were cut back, 2 bases at V and 8 bases at J, with 7 bases in the middle. Per germline, CDR1 MGHRA and CDR2 YSYEKL. CDR3 DNA sequence: TGCGCCAGCAGCCAACTAGAGGATGAGCAGTTCTTC. Its translation is CASSQLEDEQFF.

This clonotype was observed a few times. V gene TRBV20-1 combines with J gene TRBJ2-6; the match to TRBD2 covers 7 bases. CDR1 and CDR2 (germline): DFQATT, SNEGSKA (reference sequence). V lost 6 bases to trimming and J lost 0 bases; unmatched junction nucleotides: 11. The CDR3 spans 17 residues. The chain's CDR3 is CSAPNKRGYSGANVLTF. Written as DNA, the CDR3 is TGCAGTGCGCCAAACAAGCGGGGTTACTCTGGGGCCAACGTCCTGACTTTC.

This clonotype was found many times. CDR3 nucleotides: TGTGCCAGCAGTGAAGAGGACTGGGAGACCCAGTACTTC. It codes for CASSEEDWETQYF. V gene TRBV2 combines with J gene TRBJ2-5, with a possible D match to TRBD2 (5 bases). V lost 1 base to trimming and J lost 5 bases, with 8 bases between them. This CDR3 region has 13 residues. Germline V gene data show CDR1 as SNHLY and CDR2 as FYNNEI.

By sample share, this clonotype is medium-sized (0.01 to 0.1%). The chain carries TRBV6-6 and TRBJ1-1; perhaps TRBD1 as D (5 bases). Germline lookup yields CDR1 MNHNY and CDR2 SVGAGI (reference sequence). The CDR3 contains 15 residues. The V gene lost 6 bases and the J gene lost 1 base, with 15 bases spanning the gap. CDR3 amino acids: CASSPGGRENTEAFF. The DNA of the CDR3 is TGTGCCAGCAGCCCTGGGGGGAGGGAGAACACTGAAGCTTTCTTT.

This clonotype is labeled as large. The chain combines TRBV6-5 with TRBJ1-1, with 7 bases fitting TRBD1. Losses at the gene ends were 10 bases for V and 1 base for J; bases not matched to a gene: 6. CDR3 size: 13 residues. CDR1 is MNHEY, CDR2 SVGAGI, per germline. CDR3 nucleotides: TGTGCCACCCGCCGGGACAGGAACACTGAAGCTTTCTTT. This codes for CATRRDRNTEAFF.

This clonotype is classed as medium-sized. J is TRBJ1-1 and V is TRBV27; 9 nucleotides agree with TRBD1. The CDR3 consists of 15 residues. Trimming at V came to 2 bases and at J to 4 bases, leaving 5 bases not matched to a gene. Per the germline V gene, CDR1 is MNHEY and CDR2 is SMNVEV (reference sequence). CDR3 DNA sequence: TGTGCCAGCAGTTTAACAGGGGGCTGGGTCACTGAAGCTTTCTTT. This translates into CASSLTGGWVTEAFF.

This clonotype was detected ten times or more. CDR3 protein: CASSEGRSSGGEEQFF. In DNA form, the CDR3 reads TGTGCCAGCAGTGAAGGGAGGTCTAGCGGGGGTGAGGAGCAGTTCTTC. This chain joins TRBV2 and TRBJ2-1; TRBD2 aligns across 10 bases. The CDR3 spans 16 residues. Germline CDR1 reads SNHLY; CDR2 reads FYNNEI. Unmatched junction bases numbered 10, after V lost 1 base and J lost 10 bases.

This clonotype has ten or more counts. The chain couples TRBV20-1 to TRBJ2-1, with 7 bases lining up with TRBD2. J gave up 7 bases and V 4 bases, and 25 bases lay outside the gene matches. The CDR3 length is 19 residues. Germline V gene data show CDR1 as DFQATT and CDR2 as SNEGSKA (reference sequence). CDR3 protein: CSATPLWGGGRALENEQFF. The CDR3 DNA reads TGCAGTGCTACCCCCTTGTGGGGGGGAGGGAGGGCCCTCGAAAATGAGCAGTTCTTC.

In its sample, this clonotype ranks as medium-sized. This chain links TRBV10-3 with TRBJ1-2; 7 bases align to TRBD1. CDR3 length: 13 residues. In germline, CDR1 is ENHRY, CDR2 SYGVKD. The J segment lost 3 bases and the V segment lost 6 bases, leaving 4 bases of the junction unmatched. CDR3 in amino acids: CAISAQGDYGYTF. CDR3 bases: TGTGCCATCAGCGCGCAGGGGGACTATGGCTACACCTTC.

This clonotype was picked up many times. The chain is built from TRBV27 and TRBJ1-5; 7 bases line up with TRBD1. The CDR3 totals 14 residues. The V segment lost 4 bases and the J segment 5 bases; nucleotides outside the gene matches: 5. Germline values: CDR1 MNHEY, CDR2 SMNVEV (reference sequence). The CDR3 reads CASSWAGGDQPQHF. CDR3 DNA sequence: TGTGCCAGCAGTTGGGCAGGGGGGGATCAGCCCCAGCATTTT.

This clonotype was observed at least ten times. This sequence joins TRBV5-1 and TRBJ1-1; D uncertain. CDR1 and CDR2 from the germline V gene are SGHRS and YFSETQ. The CDR3 consists of 15 residues. V was clipped by 3 bases and J by 1 base, with 13 bases between them. The CDR3: CASSSSSRSNTEAFF. The CDR3 nucleotides are TGCGCCAGCAGCTCTTCTTCGAGGTCGAACACTGAAGCTTTCTTT.

The chain has TRBV23-1 and TRBJ2-7; D remains ambiguous. TRBV23-1 is placed among ORFs of uncertain function. V lost 11 bases to trimming and J lost 2 bases, with 10 bases between them. The CDR3 length is 11 residues. CDR3 DNA: TGCGCCTGGAGTGCCCCCTACGAGCAGTACGTC. This encodes CAWSAPYEQYV.

The chain is built from TRBV20-1 and TRBJ2-5, with TRBD2 identical over 11 bases. This CDR3 comprises 16 residues. Germline assignment: CDR1 DFQATT and CDR2 SNEGSKA (reference sequence). The J segment lost 5 bases and the V segment lost 2 bases, leaving 10 bases of the junction unmatched. The CDR3 loop is CSARSLLAGVLETQYF. In nucleotides, the CDR3 is TGCAGTGCTAGATCCCTACTAGCGGGAGTTCTTGAGACCCAGTACTTC.

This clonotype was counted at least ten times. The V and J genes are TRBV12-3 or TRBV12-4 and TRBJ2-6; D call uncertain. The V gene lost 0 bases and the J gene lost 0 bases, with 6 bases spanning the gap. The CDR3 sequence is 16 residues long. CDR3 sequence (DNA): TGTGCCAGCAGTTTAGCTAGGACCTCTGGGGCCAACGTCCTGACTTTC. The encoded protein is CASSLARTSGANVLTF.